This T cell receptor beta chain appears in the sequencing data of a study of cytomegalovirus exposure and HLA in healthy donors (dated by TCRdb to the late 2010s). Describing the broader study: According to an earlier analysis of 550 to 700 of the donors, some 180 million T cells yielded over 90 million unique TCR beta sequences and about 300 Gb of sequence data. An early release that covered fewer than 800 HLA-typed donors contained about 300 gigabases of sequencing data and tens of millions of unique TCR sequences. Of the 350 to 450 genotyped donors, approximately 83% fell in the genetic ancestry cluster associated with self-reported Caucasian donors. The aim of the study was to test whether cataloging public T cell receptors could identify signatures of past pathogen exposure. The T cell repertoires of around 730 subjects were profiled by immunosequencing and related to cytomegalovirus serostatus. Besides the first cohort of hundreds of subjects, a separate validation cohort made up of some 110 different subjects was used. High-throughput TCR immunosequencing, statistical association of individual TCRs with disease status, and machine learning were combined to predict cytomegalovirus infection status. A later analysis re-analyzed previously published TCR beta repertoires from about 730 donors and added high-resolution HLA genotyping to study TCR occurrence patterns. Rather than using new phenotypic data, the later analysis identified candidate immune exposures from TCR beta sequences and from how often those sequences occurred across donors. An earlier analysis of nearly 600 of the donors applied high-throughput TCR beta sequencing to assess whether each TCR beta V gene segment acted as functional or pseudogenic. Donor age, sex, ethnicity and CMV serostatus were collected together with the repertoire data. In a later genetic analysis, genome-wide SNP genotypes for about 55% of the roughly 700 donors were used, and that subset was treated as a discovery cohort. All discovery cohort repertoires had been generated using a single sequencing platform. Class I and class II HLA loci were covered by the typing at four-digit resolution. The number of typed donors differed by locus: about 620-640 for A, B, C, DRB1 and DQB1; 522 for DQA1; around 580 for DPA1; and around 490 for DPB1. Five DR-DQ haplotypes were treated as single units for association and clustering because of strong linkage in the cohort. On average, about 200,000 unique TCR beta nucleotide sequences were sequenced per donor among a few hundred genotyped donors of the cohort, with about 19% of those sequences being non-productive.

Broader findings and caveats from the paper: A later analysis found that most CMV-associated TCR beta chains appeared HLA-restricted, with HLA associations seemingly driven largely by CMV exposure. Correlated functional status among segregating V segments might be attributable to linkage disequilibrium, but an unknown experimental factor could not be ruled out. Roughly uniform sequencing depth across donors was assumed in presence/absence analyses, although this assumption may not hold. A further reported finding was that TCR beta sequences accurately predicted the HLA-A and HLA-B alleles for most subjects in the first cohort. Compared with the roughly 600-donor mean, donors in an Asian-associated ancestry cluster had fewer N-insertions in productive TCRs, according to a later genetic analysis. The cohort was sequenced for TCR beta chains only, and without alpha or paired-chain data the features that could be detected were limited. In an earlier analysis of 587 of the donors, most TCR beta V segments appeared in productive rearrangements about 87% or about 30% of the time, broadly matching IMGT annotations. Because HLA typing was missing for some donors at each locus, association tests included only the typed subset. Some IMGT-functional V segments, including TRBV6-2 and TRBV6-3, could not be distinguished by the 87-base-pair reads and were therefore excluded. In the study, 164 TCR beta chains were listed as associated with cytomegalovirus. A later analysis reported that several top co-occurrence clusters appeared linked to parvovirus B19, influenza, CMV and Epstein-Barr virus. An association between a missense DCLRE1C variant and V-gene and J-gene trimming of TCR beta chains was found in a later genetic analysis and replicated in an independent cohort. The classifier was reported to diagnose cytomegalovirus status with high specificity and sensitivity in both the original and validation cohorts. Assigning TCR associations to individual alleles was difficult when HLA alleles, especially DR and DQ, strongly co-occurred. A later analysis found that TCR association rates varied across HLA loci, with DRB1 alleles showing the most associated TCRs and HLA-C alleles the fewest. In a later analysis, HLA-associated TCR beta chains showed more clonal expansion and lower generation probabilities than non-associated chains that were equally common. A later analysis associated about 17,000 TCR beta sequences with specific HLA alleles at a false discovery rate of 0.05. In vitro tests confirmed that a few of the cytomegalovirus-associated TCR beta chains recognize cytomegalovirus antigens. It was suggested by the authors that the approach could potentially be generalized to other disease states and immunological phenotypes. A cluster of highly shared sequence variants was judged likely to represent a technical artifact of the sequencing pipeline. Most TCR sequences were seen in very few donors, while some public TCRs were found in many individuals. For the cohort, immune exposure information was limited to CMV serostatus. About 17 rarely observed V segments, including chromosome 9 orphons, were excluded from the earlier analysis of 550 to 700 of the donors because counts were too low.

The library came from the immunoSEQ multiplex PCR assay. For the multiplex PCR, a mixture combining 60 forward primers for TCR Vbeta segments and 13 reverse primers for TCR Jbeta segments was used. Amplification of the CDR3 region of rearranged TCR beta genes was performed with a multiplex PCR assay on genomic DNA. On the Illumina HiSeq System, the amplified TCR beta libraries were sequenced as 87-base-pair reads. In the source study's methods: Across the 600 to 700 repertoires, a later analysis counted 75 million to 90 million unique TCR beta chains, around 10 million of which were shared by at least two donors. A nearest-neighbor algorithm error-corrected the raw reads and collapsed the reads into unique sequences, merging closely related sequences to remove PCR and sequencing errors. V, D and J gene segments were assigned by aligning CDR3 sequences to IMGT reference sequences. For a sequence to be retained, a match of at least six nucleotides was required to both a V gene segment and a J gene segment. Rearrangements were called productive when the CDR3 lacked stop codons and stayed in frame with V and J; all others were non-productive. CDR3 was defined according to IMGT convention as the region running from the second conserved V-encoded cysteine to the conserved J-encoded phenylalanine. The earlier analysis of approximately 500 of the donors excluded sequences that lacked an unambiguous match to a single V gene segment. An earlier analysis of around 600 of the donors classified V segments as functional when productive rearrangements were above 56.7% and as segregating when the standard deviation between donors was above 5%. A statistical classification framework was built to diagnose cytomegalovirus status from the catalog of TCR beta chain sequences. V and J gene assignment, in a later analysis, came from comparing TCR nucleotide sequences with IMGT/GENE-DB human TR gene sequences. The TCRdist pipeline was used in a later analysis to assign CDR3 sequences and most-parsimonious VDJ recombination scenarios. In a later analysis, each TCR beta chain was defined by its CDR3 amino acid sequence together with its V-gene family, and reads without a unique V-gene family were excluded. In a later analysis, several hundred highly shared, low-generation-probability nucleotide sequences were removed to address suspected cross-contamination and a sequencing artifact. For each public chain, a later analysis derived a clonal expansion index from normalized ranks of inferred template counts within each repertoire. Generation probabilities in a later analysis came from a VDJ recombination model fitted to out-of-frame rearrangements, and those results were checked against IGoR. In a later analysis, TCR-TCR, TCR-HLA and TCR-CMV co-occurrence was scored with hypergeometric tests, and a repertoire-size bias correction was applied to TCR pairs. A later analysis estimated false discovery rates by permuting HLA or CMV assignments 20 times. In a later analysis, co-occurring TCRs were grouped with DBSCAN, and TCRdist sequence similarity was added when clustering was performed within HLA-allele-positive subsets. Repertoires with fewer than 30,000 or more than 120,000 public chains were left out of co-occurrence clustering, as were about 5 repertoires with anomalous nucleotide sharing. What TCRdb holds here is the immuneACCESS table cut down to in-frame rearrangements. Part of the clones is not present; checked against another copy, under half of the missing clones reflect an unresolved V gene, and the others are unexplained. That table gives V, J and clone size, and the DNA gave D and trimming. Counted in this sample were more than 75,000 clones; around 79% of them appeared once. Around 15% of the sample goes to the ten largest clones.

The cysteine opens and the phenylalanine closes a CDR3 of 14 amino acids. Only CDR3 DNA is held: 42 bases, read in frame from base 1. V and J are truncated by 5 bases and 0 bases respectively, leaving an intervening sequence of 12 bases. The CDR1 and CDR2 encoded by the germline V gene are SQVTM and ANQGSEA. The cohort was made up of 500 to 800 healthy bone marrow donors. At the time of sampling, every cohort member was nominally healthy, though immune exposures that went unrecorded were likely present. The donor tested CMV seropositive, placing the donor among the 250 to 350 seropositive members of the cohort. Each donor provided a peripheral blood sample, and peripheral blood mononuclear cells were used for TCR beta sequencing. Genomic DNA was extracted from the blood cell samples with the Qiagen DNeasy Blood Extraction Kit. This clone was counted a few times. Its antigen has not been determined. Base qualities are not at hand, and no much larger clone is one base apart.

The chain is assembled from TRBV29-1 and TRBJ2-3, with TRBD2 as a weak D call on 6 bases. Sequencing used PBMCs. This TCR came from a woman between 35 and 50 years old in good health and CMV-seropositive. Here the CDR3 is given as CSVIPGESTDTQYF. The sequence in DNA is TGCAGCGTTATCCCGGGGGAGAGCACAGATACGCAGTATTTT.